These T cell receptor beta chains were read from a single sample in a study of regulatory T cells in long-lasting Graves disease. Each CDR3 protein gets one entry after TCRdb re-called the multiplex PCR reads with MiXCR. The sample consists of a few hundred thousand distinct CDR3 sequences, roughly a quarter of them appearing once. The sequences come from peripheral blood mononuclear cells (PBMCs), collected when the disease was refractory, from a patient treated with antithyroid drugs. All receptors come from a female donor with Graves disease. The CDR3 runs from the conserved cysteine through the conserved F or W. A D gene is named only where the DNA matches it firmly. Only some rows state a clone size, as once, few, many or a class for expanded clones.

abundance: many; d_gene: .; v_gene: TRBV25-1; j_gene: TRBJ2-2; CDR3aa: CASSERETGELFF; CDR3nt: TGTGCCAGCAGTGAACGGGAGACTGGGGAGCTGTTTTTT
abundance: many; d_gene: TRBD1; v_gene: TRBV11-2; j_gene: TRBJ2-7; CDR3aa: CASSRGRSFYEQYF; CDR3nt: TGTGCCAGCAGCAGGGGGCGGAGTTTTTACGAGCAGTACTTC
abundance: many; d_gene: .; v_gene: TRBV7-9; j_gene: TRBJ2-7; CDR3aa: CASSRDQAYEQYF; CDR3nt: TGTGCCAGCAGCAGGGACCAGGCCTACGAGCAGTACTTC
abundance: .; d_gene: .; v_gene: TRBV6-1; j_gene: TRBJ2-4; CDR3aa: CASRSGGRQVQYF; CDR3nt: TGTGCCAGCAGAAGTGGTGGCAGGCAAGTTCAGTACTTC
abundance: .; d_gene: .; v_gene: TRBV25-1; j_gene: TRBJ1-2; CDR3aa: CASSDRRSGHGYTF; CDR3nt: TGTGCCAGCAGTGATAGAAGGAGCGGCCATGGCTACACCTTC
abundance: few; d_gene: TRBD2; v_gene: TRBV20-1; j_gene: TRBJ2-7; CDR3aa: CSARPETGTSGIYEQYF; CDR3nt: TGCAGTGCTAGACCGGAAACCGGGACTAGCGGGATCTACGAGCAGTACTTC
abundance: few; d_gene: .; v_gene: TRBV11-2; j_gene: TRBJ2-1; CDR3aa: CASSLGTVSYNEQFF; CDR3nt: TGTGCCAGCAGCTTGGGTACAGTCTCTTACAATGAGCAGTTCTTC
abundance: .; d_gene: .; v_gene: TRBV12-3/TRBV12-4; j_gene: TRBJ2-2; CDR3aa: CASRRTLNTGELFF; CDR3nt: TGTGCCAGCAGGAGGACACTGAACACCGGGGAGCTGTTTTTT
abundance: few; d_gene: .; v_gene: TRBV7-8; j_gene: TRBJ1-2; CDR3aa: CASSLAVGVQYYGYTF; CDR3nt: TGTGCCAGCAGCTTAGCCGTGGGGGTGCAGTACTATGGCTACACCTTC
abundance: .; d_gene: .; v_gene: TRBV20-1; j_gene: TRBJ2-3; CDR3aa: CSVGAGVADTQYF; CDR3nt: TGCAGTGTGGGGGCGGGAGTCGCAGATACGCAGTATTTT
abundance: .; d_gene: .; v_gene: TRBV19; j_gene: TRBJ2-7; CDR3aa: CASSTTGRSSYERYF; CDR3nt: TGTGCCAGTAGTACCACAGGGAGGAGCTCCTACGAGCGGTACTTC
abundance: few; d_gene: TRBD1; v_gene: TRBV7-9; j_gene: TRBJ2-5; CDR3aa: CASRRQGETQYF; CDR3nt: TGTGCCAGCAGAAGACAGGGGGAGACCCAGTACTTC
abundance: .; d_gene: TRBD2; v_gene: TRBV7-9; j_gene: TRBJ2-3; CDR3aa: CASSLPSGATDTQYF; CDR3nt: TGTGCCAGCAGCTTACCTAGCGGGGCCACAGATACGCAGTATTTT
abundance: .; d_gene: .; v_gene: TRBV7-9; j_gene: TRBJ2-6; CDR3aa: CASSLRVRHSGANVLTF; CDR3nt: TGTGCCAGCAGCTTACGGGTGCGTCACTCTGGGGCCAACGTCCTGACTTTC
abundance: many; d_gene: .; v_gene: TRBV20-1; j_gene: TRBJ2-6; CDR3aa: CSAYSPSGANVLTF; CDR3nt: TGCAGTGCTTACTCACCCTCAGGGGCCAACGTCCTGACTTTC
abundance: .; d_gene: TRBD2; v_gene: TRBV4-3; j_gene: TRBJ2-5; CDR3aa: CASSHAKTPAGGGETQYF; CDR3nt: TGCGCCAGCAGCCACGCCAAGACCCCAGCGGGAGGTGGGGAGACCCAGTACTTC
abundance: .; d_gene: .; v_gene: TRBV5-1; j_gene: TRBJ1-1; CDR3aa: CASSLSYGNTEAFF; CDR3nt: TGCGCCAGCAGCCTATCGTACGGGAACACTGAAGCTTTCTTT
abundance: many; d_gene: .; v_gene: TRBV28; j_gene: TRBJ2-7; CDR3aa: CASTQSRPIYEQYF; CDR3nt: TGTGCCAGCACCCAATCCAGGCCCATCTACGAGCAGTACTTC
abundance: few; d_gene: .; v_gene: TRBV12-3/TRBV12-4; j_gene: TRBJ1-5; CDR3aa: CASSYWAGSGGQPQHF; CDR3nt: TGTGCCAGCAGTTATTGGGCAGGTTCGGGGGGGCAGCCCCAGCATTTT
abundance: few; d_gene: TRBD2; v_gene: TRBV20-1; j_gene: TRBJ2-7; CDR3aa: CSARLAGVSYEQYF; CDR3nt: TGCAGTGCTAGACTAGCGGGCGTCTCCTACGAGCAGTACTTC
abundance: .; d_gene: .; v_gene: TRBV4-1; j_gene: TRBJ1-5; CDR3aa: CASSQENPNQPQHF; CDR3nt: TGCGCCAGCAGCCAAGAAAATCCCAATCAGCCCCAGCATTTT
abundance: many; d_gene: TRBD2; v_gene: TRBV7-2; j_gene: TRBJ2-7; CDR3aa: CASSSGTSGTLYEQYF; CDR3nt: TGTGCCAGCAGCTCCGGGACTAGCGGGACCCTCTACGAGCAGTACTTC
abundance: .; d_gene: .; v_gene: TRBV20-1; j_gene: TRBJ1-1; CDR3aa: CSAIRNMNTEAFF; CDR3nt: TGCAGTGCTATAAGAAATATGAACACTGAAGCTTTCTTT
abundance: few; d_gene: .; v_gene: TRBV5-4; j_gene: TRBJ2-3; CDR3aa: CASSSWGADTQYF; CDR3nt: TGTGCCAGCAGCTCGTGGGGGGCGGATACGCAGTATTTT
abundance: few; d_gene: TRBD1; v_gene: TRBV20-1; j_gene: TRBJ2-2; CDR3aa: CSTSDRASGELFF; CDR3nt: TGCAGTACCTCGGACAGGGCGTCCGGGGAGCTGTTTTTT
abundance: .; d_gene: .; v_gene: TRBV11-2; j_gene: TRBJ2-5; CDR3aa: CASSLAGLEIWLETQYF; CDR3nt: TGTGCCAGCAGCTTGGCCGGCCTTGAGATCTGGTTGGAGACCCAGTACTTC
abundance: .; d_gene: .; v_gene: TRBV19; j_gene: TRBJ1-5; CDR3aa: CASSDFAGRQPQHF; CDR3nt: TGTGCCAGTAGTGATTTCGCAGGTCGTCAGCCCCAGCATTTT
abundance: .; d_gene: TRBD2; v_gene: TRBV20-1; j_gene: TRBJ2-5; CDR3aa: CSARDLVGTYGRETQYF; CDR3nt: TGCAGTGCTAGAGATTTAGTCGGTACTTACGGGAGGGAGACCCAGTACTTC
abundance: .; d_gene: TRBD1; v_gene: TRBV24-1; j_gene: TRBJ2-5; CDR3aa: CATNDAAGQGRTQYF; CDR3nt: TGTGCCACCAATGATGCCGCGGGACAGGGGAGGACCCAGTACTTC
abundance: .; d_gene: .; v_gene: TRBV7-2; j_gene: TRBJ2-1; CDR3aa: CASSSGITGSSYNEQFF; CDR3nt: TGTGCCAGCAGCTCAGGGATAACAGGCAGCTCCTACAATGAGCAGTTCTTC
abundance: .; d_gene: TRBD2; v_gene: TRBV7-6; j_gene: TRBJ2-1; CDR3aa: CASSWGLAENNEQFF; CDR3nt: TGTGCTAGCAGCTGGGGACTAGCGGAAAACAATGAGCAGTTCTTC
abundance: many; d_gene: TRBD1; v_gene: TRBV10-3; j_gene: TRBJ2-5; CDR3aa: CAISGGQGLQETQYF; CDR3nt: TGTGCCATCAGTGGGGGACAGGGTCTACAAGAGACCCAGTACTTC
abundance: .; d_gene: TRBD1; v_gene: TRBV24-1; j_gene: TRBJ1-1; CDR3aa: CATSDCPGTENTEAFF; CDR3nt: TGTGCCACCAGTGATTGCCCCGGGACAGAGAACACTGAAGCTTTCTTT
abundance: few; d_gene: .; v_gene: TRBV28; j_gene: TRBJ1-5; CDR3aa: CASSLPTGTKRNWGQPQHF; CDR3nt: TGTGCCAGCAGTTTACCCACCGGGACCAAAAGGAACTGGGGTCAGCCCCAGCATTTT
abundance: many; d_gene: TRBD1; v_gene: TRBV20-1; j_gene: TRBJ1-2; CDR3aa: CSAEGTGLNYGYTF; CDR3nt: TGCAGTGCCGAGGGGACAGGGCTAAACTATGGCTACACCTTC
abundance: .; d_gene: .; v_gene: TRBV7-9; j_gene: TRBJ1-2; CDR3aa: CASTPQGSGYTF; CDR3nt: TGTGCCAGCACCCCCCAGGGGAGTGGCTACACCTTC
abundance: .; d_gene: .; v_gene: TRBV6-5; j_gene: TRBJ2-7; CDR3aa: CASSYSTGQTTYEQYF; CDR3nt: TGTGCCAGCAGTTACTCGACTGGACAGACGACCTACGAGCAGTACTTC
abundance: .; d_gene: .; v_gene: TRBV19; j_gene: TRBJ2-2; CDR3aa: CASSRDTWNTGELFF; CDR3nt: TGTGCCAGTAGTCGGGACACCTGGAACACCGGGGAGCTGTTTTTT
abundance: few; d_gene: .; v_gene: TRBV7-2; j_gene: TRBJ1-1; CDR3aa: CASSLMGRRNTEAFF; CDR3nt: TGTGCCAGCAGCTTGATGGGGCGGCGGAACACTGAAGCTTTCTTT
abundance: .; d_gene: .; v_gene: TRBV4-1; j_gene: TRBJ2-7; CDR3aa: CASSQVAGPPDEQYF; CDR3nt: TGCGCCAGCAGCCAAGTGGCAGGTCCACCCGACGAGCAGTACTTC
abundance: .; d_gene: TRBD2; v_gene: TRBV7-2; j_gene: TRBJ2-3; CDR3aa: CASSLAVAGGSGDTQYF; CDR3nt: TGTGCCAGCAGCTTAGCTGTAGCGGGAGGATCAGGGGATACGCAGTATTTT
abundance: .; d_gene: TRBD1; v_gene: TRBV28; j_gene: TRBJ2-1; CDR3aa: CASSPTGTYNEQFF; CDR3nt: TGTGCCAGCAGTCCGACAGGGACCTACAATGAGCAGTTCTTC
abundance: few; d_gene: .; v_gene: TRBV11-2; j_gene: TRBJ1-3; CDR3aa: CASSSWDLISGNTIYF; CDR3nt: TGTGCCAGCAGCTCATGGGACCTAATCTCTGGAAACACCATATATTTT
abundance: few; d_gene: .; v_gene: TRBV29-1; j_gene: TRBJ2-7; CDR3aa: CSVGPDYSDIHF; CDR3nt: TGCAGCGTTGGGCCTGACTATTCGGACATACACTTC
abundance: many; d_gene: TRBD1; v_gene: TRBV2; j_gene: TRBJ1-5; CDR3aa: CASSRDRGRVKVQPQHF; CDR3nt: TGTGCCAGCAGTCGGGACAGGGGACGGGTCAAAGTTCAGCCCCAGCATTTT
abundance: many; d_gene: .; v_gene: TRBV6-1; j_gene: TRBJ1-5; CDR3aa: CASRPGQTSNQPQHF; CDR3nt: TGTGCCAGCAGACCCGGACAGACCAGCAATCAGCCCCAGCATTTT
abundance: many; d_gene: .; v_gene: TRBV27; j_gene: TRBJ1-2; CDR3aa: CASSSDRTYGYTF; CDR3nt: TGTGCCAGCAGCTCCGACAGGACCTATGGCTACACCTTC
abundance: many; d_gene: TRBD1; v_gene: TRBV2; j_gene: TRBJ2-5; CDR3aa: CASRDQGVQETQYF; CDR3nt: TGTGCCAGCAGGGACCAGGGGGTACAAGAGACCCAGTACTTC
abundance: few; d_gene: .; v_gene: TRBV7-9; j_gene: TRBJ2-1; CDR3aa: CASSSQVKEQFF; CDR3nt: TGTGCCAGCAGTTCACAGGTGAAAGAGCAGTTCTTC
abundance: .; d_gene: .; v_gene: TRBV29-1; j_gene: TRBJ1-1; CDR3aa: CSVVGYTEAFF; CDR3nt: TGCAGCGTTGTCGGTTACACTGAAGCTTTCTTT